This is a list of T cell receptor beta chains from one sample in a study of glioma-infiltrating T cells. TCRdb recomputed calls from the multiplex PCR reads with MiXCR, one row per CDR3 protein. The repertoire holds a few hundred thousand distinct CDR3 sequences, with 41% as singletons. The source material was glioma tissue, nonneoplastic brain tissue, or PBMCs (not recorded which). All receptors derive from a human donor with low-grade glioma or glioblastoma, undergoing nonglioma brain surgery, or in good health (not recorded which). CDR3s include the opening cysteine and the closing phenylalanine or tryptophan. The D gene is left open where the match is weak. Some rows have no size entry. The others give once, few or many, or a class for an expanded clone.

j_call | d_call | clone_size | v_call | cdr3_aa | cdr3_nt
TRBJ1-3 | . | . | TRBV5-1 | CASSLETGRSGNTIYF | TGCGCCAGCAGCTTGGAGACAGGCCGCTCTGGAAACACCATATATTTT
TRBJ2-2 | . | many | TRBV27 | CASSLFWGMGGLDSGELFF | TGTGCCAGCAGTTTATTTTGGGGTATGGGTGGGTTGGATTCCGGGGAGCTGTTTTTT
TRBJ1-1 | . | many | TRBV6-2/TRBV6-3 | CASSYAPGDTEAFF | TGTGCCAGCAGTTACGCGCCAGGGGACACTGAAGCTTTCTTT
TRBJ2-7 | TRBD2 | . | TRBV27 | CASRQRDRSYDQYF | TGTGCCAGCAGACAGCGGGACCGATCCTACGATCAGTACTTC
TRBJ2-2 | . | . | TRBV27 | CASTQRLAPNTGELFF | TGTGCCAGCACCCAACGGCTAGCGCCGAACACCGGGGAGCTGTTTTTT
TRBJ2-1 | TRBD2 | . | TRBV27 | CASSSTGTSGGSNEQFF | TGTGCCAGCAGTTCAACGGGGACTAGCGGGGGGAGCAATGAGCAGTTCTTC
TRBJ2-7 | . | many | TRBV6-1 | CASYGGRAGSYEQYF | TGTGCCAGCTACGGGGGGCGGGCTGGGTCCTACGAGCAGTACTTC
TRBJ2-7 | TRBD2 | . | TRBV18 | CASSPTSGRTQYF | TGTGCCAGCTCGCCGACTAGCGGGAGAACCCAGTACTTC
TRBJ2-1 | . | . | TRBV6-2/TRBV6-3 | CASSYSGFIGDLSSYNEQFF | TGTGCCAGCAGTTACTCGGGTTTTATAGGGGACTTGAGCTCCTACAATGAGCAGTTCTTC
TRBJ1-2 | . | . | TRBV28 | CASSIRSRDYCYTF | TGTGCCAGCAGCATAAGGTCCCGGGACTATTGCTACACCTTC
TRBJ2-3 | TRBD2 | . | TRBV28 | CASSHRLAGLTDTQYF | TGTGCCAGCAGCCATAGACTAGCGGGGCTCACAGATACGCAGTATTTT
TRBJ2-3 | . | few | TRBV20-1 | CSADRLVTTGESLTDTQYF | TGCAGTGCGGACAGACTAGTAACAACAGGGGAGAGTTTGACAGATACGCAGTATTTT
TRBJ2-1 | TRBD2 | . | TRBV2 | CASSEISGSDEQFF | TGTGCCAGCAGTGAAATTAGCGGGAGTGATGAGCAGTTCTTC
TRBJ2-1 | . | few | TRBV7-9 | CASSLEGTDEQFF | TGTGCCAGCAGCTTAGAAGGGACGGATGAGCAGTTCTTC
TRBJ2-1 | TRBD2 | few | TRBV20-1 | CSAFTSGRVNEQFF | TGCAGTGCTTTTACTAGCGGGAGAGTCAATGAGCAGTTCTTC
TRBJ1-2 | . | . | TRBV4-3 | CASSQEADNYGYTF | TGCGCCAGCAGCCAAGAGGCAGACAACTATGGCTACACCTTC
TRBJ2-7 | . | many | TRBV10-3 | CAISEEGQGSRDEQYF | TGTGCCATCAGTGAGGAAGGCCAGGGATCTCGGGACGAGCAGTACTTC
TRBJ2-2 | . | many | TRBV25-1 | CASSERGLRAGELFF | TGTGCCAGCAGTGAAAGAGGCTTACGGGCCGGGGAGCTGTTTTTT
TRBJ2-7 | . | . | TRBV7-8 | CASSISRVKAYEQYF | TGTGCCAGCAGTATTAGTCGGGTTAAGGCCTACGAGCAGTACTTC
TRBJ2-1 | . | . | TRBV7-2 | CASRRDRSSYNEQFF | TGTGCCAGCAGACGAGACAGAAGCTCCTACAATGAGCAGTTCTTC
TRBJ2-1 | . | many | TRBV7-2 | CASSLPSNEQFF | TGTGCCAGCAGCTTGCCTAGCAATGAGCAGTTCTTC
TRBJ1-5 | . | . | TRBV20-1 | CSASSDNSQHF | TGCAGTGCTTCCTCAGACAATTCCCAGCATTTT
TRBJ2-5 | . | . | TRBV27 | CASTTRWARALDQETQYF | TGTGCCAGTACCACGCGTTGGGCGAGGGCCCTAGACCAAGAGACCCAGTACTTC
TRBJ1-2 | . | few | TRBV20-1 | CGAPRGGAINYGYTF | TGCGGTGCGCCAAGAGGTGGCGCCATTAACTATGGCTACACCTTC
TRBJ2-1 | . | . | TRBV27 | CASSSPGLPTADTQFF | TGTGCCAGCAGTTCCCCGGGGCTGCCAACTGCAGATACGCAGTTCTTC
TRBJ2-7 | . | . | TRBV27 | CVSSFGETYEQYF | TGTGTCAGCAGTTTCGGGGAAACCTACGAGCAGTACTTC
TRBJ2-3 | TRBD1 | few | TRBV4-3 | CASSHRDRETDTQYF | TGCGCCAGCAGCCACCGGGACAGAGAGACAGATACGCAGTATTTT
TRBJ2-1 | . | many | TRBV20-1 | CSARDPLQGHHDEQFF | TGCAGTGCTAGAGATCCACTACAAGGGCACCACGATGAGCAGTTCTTC
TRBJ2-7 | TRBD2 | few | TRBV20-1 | CSARDRRTSGSGYEQYF | TGCAGTGCTAGAGATAGGAGGACTAGCGGGAGCGGGTACGAGCAGTACTTC
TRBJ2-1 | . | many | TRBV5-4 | CASSFQLAGNNEQFF | TGTGCCAGCAGCTTTCAACTAGCTGGTAACAATGAGCAGTTCTTC
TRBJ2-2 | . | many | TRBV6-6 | CASSYRDVNTGELFF | TGTGCCAGCAGTTACCGGGACGTAAACACCGGGGAGCTGTTTTTT
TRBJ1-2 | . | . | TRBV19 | CASSIGEYGYTF | TGTGCCAGTAGTATAGGCGAGTATGGCTACACCTTC
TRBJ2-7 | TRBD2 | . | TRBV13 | CASSQDFSGSGIVSYEQYF | TGCGCCAGCAGCCAAGATTTTAGCGGGAGTGGAATAGTCTCCTACGAGCAGTACTTC
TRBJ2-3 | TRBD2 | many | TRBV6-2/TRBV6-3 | CASSQPAGASDTQYF | TGTGCCAGCAGCCAACCGGCGGGAGCCTCAGATACGCAGTATTTT
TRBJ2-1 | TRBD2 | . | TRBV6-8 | CASSCTSGRGNEQFF | TGTGCCAGCAGTTGTACTAGCGGGAGGGGCAATGAGCAGTTCTTC
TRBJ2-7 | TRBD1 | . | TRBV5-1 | CASSLEARGLYEQYF | TGCGCCAGCAGCTTGGAAGCCAGGGGGCTCTACGAGCAGTACTTC
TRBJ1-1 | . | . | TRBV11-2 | CASSALRGNTEAFF | TGTGCCAGCAGCGCCCTGAGGGGGAACACTGAAGCTTTCTTT
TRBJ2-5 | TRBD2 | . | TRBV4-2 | CASSQIAGGLEETQYF | TGTGCCAGCAGCCAAATAGCGGGAGGGCTTGAAGAGACCCAGTACTTC
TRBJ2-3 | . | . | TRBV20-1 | CSARGTETSTDTQYF | TGCAGTGCTAGAGGGACTGAAACTAGCACAGATACGCAGTATTTT
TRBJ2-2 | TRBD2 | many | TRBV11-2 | CASSLARTSGRSGELFF | TGTGCCAGCAGCTTAGCAAGGACTAGCGGGAGGAGCGGGGAGCTGTTTTTT
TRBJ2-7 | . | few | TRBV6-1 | CASSLGTPWEQYF | TGTGCCAGCAGCTTAGGGACTCCTTGGGAGCAGTACTTC
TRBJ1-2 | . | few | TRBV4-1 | CASSQGAGHTNYGYTF | TGCGCCAGCAGCCAAGGGGCAGGCCATACCAACTATGGCTACACCTTC
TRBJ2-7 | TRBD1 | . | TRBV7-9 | CASSPRQGGYEQYF | TGCGCCAGCAGCCCTAGACAGGGGGGCTACGAGCAGTACTTC